The 18 T cell receptor beta chains in this list originate from one sample, sequenced in a study of blood T cell repertoires in COVID-19. Libraries were prepared by immunoSEQ multiplex PCR; TCRdb keeps only in-frame clonotypes and omits some of them. This table has about 100,000 clones, 90% appearing once. Source material: peripheral blood. The receptors originated from a human donor with active COVID-19. The donor label of this sample is uncertain.

V usage is TRBV7-9 and J usage is TRBJ1-2; D remains unclear. Looked up from germline, CDR1 is SEHNR and CDR2 is FQNEAQ (reference sequence). The CDR3 length is 13 residues. Trimming stripped 5 bases from V and 5 bases from J, with 12 bases between. The CDR3 region is CASSPRIGYGYTF. CDR3 sequence (DNA): TGTGCCAGCAGCCCCAGGATCGGTTATGGCTACACCTTC. Full variable domain (rest looked up from reference TRBV7-9 and TRBJ1-2): DTGVSQNPRHKITKRGQNVTFRCDPISEHNRLYWYRQTLGQGPEFLTYFQNEAQLEKSRLLSDRFSAERPKGSFSTLEIQRTEQGDSAMYLCASSPRIGYGYTFGSGTRLTVV.

This clone was observed a few times. The chain links TRBV7-3 to TRBJ2-1; 9 bases align to TRBD1. The V gene's germline CDR1 is SGHTA and CDR2 FQGTGA. V lost 5 bases to trimming and J lost 6 bases; unmatched junction nucleotides: 5. The CDR3 consists of 14 residues. The CDR3 DNA follows: TGTGCCAGCAGCCTCGGACAGGGGCCCAATGAGCAGTTCTTC. This gives the protein CASSLGQGPNEQFF. The complete variable domain, with remaining parts taken from reference TRBV7-3 and TRBJ2-1, reads GAGVSQTPSNKVTEKGKYVELRCDPISGHTALYWYRQSLGQGPEFLIYFQGTGAADDSGLPNDRFFAVRPEGSVSTLKIQRTERGDSAVYLCASSLGQGPNEQFFGPGTRLTVL.

J is TRBJ1-4 and V is TRBV9, with a weak D call TRBD1 (6 bases). The CDR3 totals 15 residues. Germline loops: CDR1 SGDLS, CDR2 YYNGEE. The V end was cut by 6 bases, the J end by 3 bases, with 15 bases between. The CDR3 coding sequence is TGTGCCAGCACCGCAGGGGTGGTAGCTAATGAAAAACTGTTTTTT. It codes for CASTAGVVANEKLFF.

J is TRBJ2-1 and V is TRBV7-9; D may be TRBD1 (5 bases). There are 16 residues in the CDR3. The ends were cut back, 1 base at V and 5 bases at J, with 15 bases in the middle. In germline, CDR1 is SEHNR, CDR2 FQNEAQ (reference sequence). The CDR3 is CASSLGKQVGDNEQFF. CDR3 sequence (DNA): TGTGCCAGCAGCTTAGGTAAACAGGTAGGAGACAATGAGCAGTTCTTC.

The V and J genes are TRBV4-1 and TRBJ1-4; 10 nucleotides line up with TRBD1. Germline V gives CDR1 MGHRA, CDR2 YSYEKL. CDR3 length: 15 residues. Trimming cost V 6 bases and J 9 bases; bases outside gene matches: 10. The CDR3 DNA follows: TGCGCCAGCAGGCCGCCGGGACAGGGGAGTAAAAAACTGTTTTTT. Its protein product is CASRPPGQGSKKLFF.

The rearrangement joins TRBV4-1 to TRBJ2-3; TRBD1 agrees at 10 bases. Germline lookup yields CDR1 MGHRA and CDR2 YSYEKL. There are 17 residues in the CDR3. V lost 4 bases and J lost 1; bases outside the gene matches: 8. The CDR3, as DNA: TGCGCCAGCAGCCGTACCTCCGGACAGGGGGGCACAGATACGCAGTATTTT. As protein: CASSRTSGQGGTDTQYF.

This clone showed up just once. This chain uses TRBV5-1 with TRBJ2-3; maybe TRBD1 (6 bases). CDR3 length: 15 amino acids. V was clipped by 0 bases and J by 5 bases, with 13 bases between them. Germline assignment: CDR1 SGHRS and CDR2 YFSETQ. In nucleotides, the CDR3 is TGCGCCAGCAGCTTGGCGCCAGGGGTGAGAGATACGCAGTATTTT. Translating gives CASSLAPGVRDTQYF.

The chain links TRBV30 to TRBJ2-7, with 9 bases matching TRBD1. Looked up from germline, CDR1 is GTSNPN and CDR2 is SVGIG (reference sequence). CDR3 length equals 13 residues. V was clipped by 4 bases and J by 7 bases; unmatched bases: 8. CDR3 loop: CAWTRTGVGEQYF. CDR3 nucleotide sequence: TGTGCCTGGACCAGGACAGGGGTAGGGGAGCAGTACTTC.

The J gene is TRBJ2-7, the V gene TRBV7-6; 9 positions agree with TRBD2. J was trimmed by 2 bases and V by 1 base; bases with no gene match: 3. Per the germline V gene, CDR1 is SGHVS and CDR2 is FNYEAQ. This CDR3 comprises 15 residues. The CDR3 DNA sequence: TGTGCCAGCAGCTTAGGCCTAGCGGGGACCTACGAGCAGTACTTC. It is translated as CASSLGLAGTYEQYF.

The chain uses TRBV9 and TRBJ1-5; the D gene is possibly TRBD1 (5 bases). Per the germline V gene, CDR1 is SGDLS and CDR2 is YYNGEE. The CDR3 is made up of 15 amino acids. Trimming removed 8 bases from V and 3 bases from J, with 18 bases in between. The CDR3 loop is CASGRGGYDNQPQHF. The CDR3 DNA reads TGTGCCAGTGGGCGCGGGGGTTATGACAATCAGCCCCAGCATTTT.

V usage is TRBV9 and J usage is TRBJ2-3; 9 bases map to TRBD2. The CDR3 totals 14 residues. Trimming at V came to 4 bases and at J to 5 bases, leaving 5 bases not matched to a gene. Looked up from germline, CDR1 is SGDLS and CDR2 is YYNGEE. The chain's CDR3 is CASSSGLALDTQYF. In DNA form, the CDR3 reads TGTGCCAGCAGCTCCGGACTAGCGCTAGATACGCAGTATTTT.

This clone was seen at least ten times. The chain has TRBV10-3 and TRBJ1-2, with TRBD1 matching 8 bases. Germline CDR1 is ENHRY and CDR2 is SYGVKD. The CDR3 sequence is 16 residues long. Trimming cost V 5 bases and J 2 bases; bases outside gene matches: 10. DNA of the CDR3: TGTGCCATCAGTCCGGGACAGGAGATACTCAACTATGGCTACACCTTC. Protein: CAISPGQEILNYGYTF.

The chain carries TRBV18 and TRBJ1-1; TRBD1 is a possible D gene (5 bases). The length of the CDR3 is 15 residues. Trimming removed 4 bases from V and 0 bases from J, with 12 bases in between. Germline-derived CDR1 and CDR2 are KGHSH and LQKENI. CDR3 DNA sequence: TGTGCCAGCTCACGGAGACAGTTCATGAACACTGAAGCTTTCTTT. Residues: CASSRRQFMNTEAFF.

This chain joins TRBV6-6 and TRBJ2-5, with 7 bases lining up with TRBD1. CDR3 size: 16 residues. After removal of 2 bases from V and 4 bases from J, the junction contained 10 bases not matched to a gene. Germline V gene data show CDR1 as MNHNY and CDR2 as SVGAGI (reference sequence). The CDR3 region is CASSYRQGKIAETQYF. DNA for the CDR3: TGTGCCAGCAGTTACAGACAGGGTAAAATAGCAGAGACCCAGTACTTC.

In its sample, this clone was seen once. The rearrangement links TRBV6-5 to TRBJ1-5; 7 nucleotides agree with TRBD1. Germline loops: CDR1 MNHEY, CDR2 SVGAGI. The CDR3 runs 15 residues. The V segment lost 7 bases and the J segment 8 bases; nucleotides outside the gene matches: 14. The chain's CDR3 is CASIRPPGGREPQHF. The CDR3 DNA reads as TGTGCCAGCATCCGGCCACCAGGGGGTCGTGAGCCCCAGCATTTT.

The chain combines TRBV6-2 or TRBV6-3 with TRBJ2-7, with a possible D match to TRBD2 (5 bases). Germline lookup yields CDR1 MNHEY and CDR2 SVGEGT. The V end was cut by 6 bases, the J end by 3 bases, with 18 bases between. CDR3 length equals 15 residues. The DNA of the CDR3 is TGTGCCAGCAGCCCTCGGACTGCTACAATCTACGAGCAGTACTTC. Residues: CASSPRTATIYEQYF.

The CDR3 DNA sequence: TGTGCCAGCAGCTTATTGGCAGATGAAAAACTGTTTTTT. Its protein product is CASSLLADEKLFF. This sequence joins TRBV7-9 and TRBJ1-4; D not resolved. This CDR3 has 13 residues. Germline V lookup: CDR1 SEHNR, CDR2 FQNEAQ (reference sequence). Trimming left V 2 bases short and J 6 bases short, with 7 bases between.

In this sample, this clone turned up once. The rearrangement links TRBV4-3 to TRBJ2-2; the match to TRBD2 covers 7 bases. The CDR3 totals 16 residues. Germline lookup yields CDR1 LGHNA and CDR2 YSLEER. The junction had 7 bases not matched to a gene; V was cut back by 1 base and J by 5 bases. CDR3 in DNA: TGCGCCAGCAGCCAAGGTCCGGGGGGAAGAACCGGGGAGCTGTTTTTT. Encoded protein: CASSQGPGGRTGELFF.